The clone carrying this TCR beta chain has only a few counts. This sample is part of a study of CD8+ T cells in alopecia areata. Treatment given: oral pan-JAK inhibitor, 5-10 mg twice daily. After isolation, RNA underwent reverse transcription to generate cDNA as the sequencing template. Measured with immunoSEQ multiplex PCR; TCRdb has only the in-frame clones, and not every one. The repertoire holds a few hundred thousand clones, with 30% to 40% as singletons. V gave up 3 bases and J gave up 4 bases; unmatched junction bases: 8. Germline V gene sequence: CDR1 SQVTM, CDR2 ANQGSEA. The CDR3 loop spans 15 amino acids.

The source of this sequence is a human donor with alopecia areata. The sample in question was CD4+ T cells sorted from blood, obtained around week 34, from a patient treated with tofacitinib. This chain joins TRBV29-1 and TRBJ2-2; the match to TRBD1 covers 7 bases. CDR3 sequence (DNA): TGCAGCGTTGATCCCCGGGACAGTATCACCGGGGAGCTGTTTTTT. Translated, it gives CSVDPRDSITGELFF.